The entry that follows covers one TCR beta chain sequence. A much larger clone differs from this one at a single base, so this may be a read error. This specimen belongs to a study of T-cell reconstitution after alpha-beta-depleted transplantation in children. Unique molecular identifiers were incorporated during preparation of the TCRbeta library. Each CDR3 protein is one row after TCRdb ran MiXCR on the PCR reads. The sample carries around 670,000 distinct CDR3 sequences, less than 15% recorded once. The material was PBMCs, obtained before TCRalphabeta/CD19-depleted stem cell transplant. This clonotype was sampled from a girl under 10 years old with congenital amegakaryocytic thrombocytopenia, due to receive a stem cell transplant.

This CDR3 reads CASSFDRGRDGQFF. CDR3 DNA: TGCGCCAGCAGCTTTGACAGGGGTAGGGATGGGCAGTTCTTC. This sequence joins TRBV5-1 and TRBJ2-1; 8 positions match TRBD1. The CDR3 length is 14 residues. The V gene's germline CDR1 is SGHRS and CDR2 YFSETQ. The junction had 10 bases not matched to a gene; V was cut back by 2 bases and J by 12 bases.